Listed below are T cell receptor beta chains from one sample, sequenced in a study of shared clonotypes between healthy human individuals. Repertoires were generated with immunoSEQ multiplex PCR, while TCRdb's copy carries only in-frame clones and drops some. The repertoire holds around 990,000 clones, with about 72% as singletons. The sample consisted of memory CD4+ T cells from PBMCs. These TCRs come from a man between 18 and 35 years old in good health. Some clones in this sample may be carry-over from other donors' samples. Both conserved end residues are part of each CDR3. The order of the fields is V gene, J gene, CDR3 protein.

TRBV10-3	TRBJ2-3	CATGPNTDTQYF
TRBV6-5	TRBJ1-1	CASRPHTGGAEAFF
TRBV4-2	TRBJ2-5	CASSQGGAYQETQYF
TRBV30	TRBJ1-3	CAWSSSGNWIYLSGNTIYF
TRBV29-1	TRBJ2-1	CRVSLGNEQFF
TRBV2	TRBJ2-7	CASSEAIPGQGSHEQYF
TRBV19	TRBJ2-7	CASRPGPSYEQYF
TRBV5-1	TRBJ2-6	CASSATSGAAGANVLTF
TRBV7-9	TRBJ1-2	CASRRPTGDNYGYTF
TRBV4-3	TRBJ2-4	CASSQDGGRVAKNIQYF
TRBV28	TRBJ1-2	CASSPPHYRTNYGYTF
TRBV10-1	TRBJ1-4	CATLPGQPLLTEKLFF
TRBV28	TRBJ2-5	CATGTSGPQETQYF
TRBV28	TRBJ2-3	CASSFSKVSTDTQYF
TRBV11-2	TRBJ2-7	CASSLEGGGLIEQYF
TRBV5-6	TRBJ2-7	CASSRWWEQYF
TRBV7-2	TRBJ2-1	CASSLVGFYNEQFF
TRBV9	TRBJ2-7	CASSVDQEVGEQYF
TRBV7-2	TRBJ2-1	CASSLMIREGSEQFF
TRBV28	TRBJ2-7	CASKEGVSSYEQYF
TRBV4-1	TRBJ2-5	CASSPETTGSTQYF
TRBV10-3	TRBJ2-7	CAISRTENEQYF
TRBV5-1	TRBJ1-2	CASRTLTGTGNGYTF
TRBV10-3	TRBJ1-3	CAITETVAPGNTIYF
TRBV19	TRBJ2-7	CASSGGSDSTYGQYF
TRBV27	TRBJ1-2	CASSLKAGQGGVGGYTF
TRBV7-9	TRBJ2-6	CASRRAGSGANVLTF
TRBV5-6	TRBJ1-2	CASSQGPYGYTF
TRBV5-1	TRBJ2-7	CASSPQTARGLGEQYF
TRBV5-1	TRBJ1-1	CASSPRTQVGTEAFF
TRBV18	TRBJ2-3	CASSPIADGTDTQYF
TRBV15	TRBJ2-7	CATSRWDSSSYEQYF
TRBV2	TRBJ2-1	CASSHPVVEQFF
TRBV4-3	TRBJ2-1	CASSQDPAGRYNEQFF
TRBV5-1	TRBJ1-1	CASSLAGPTPGHTEAFF
TRBV11-2	TRBJ2-7	CASSPDYSSYEQYF
TRBV2	TRBJ2-7	CASAPQGLVYEQYF
TRBV10-3	TRBJ1-1	CAISAGQGVRGEAFF
TRBV10-3	TRBJ2-1	CAISEWSSGSGGDEQFF
TRBV2	TRBJ2-2	CASSDWSGRGTGELFF
TRBV4-2	TRBJ2-3	CASSHGGPSADTQYF
TRBV5-6	TRBJ2-3	CASSFVAGNTDTQYF
TRBV27	TRBJ2-7	CASSLPPFRSSYEQYF
TRBV30	TRBJ1-1	CAWTRGGNTEAFF
TRBV7-9	TRBJ1-4	CASSLGTGPAWGREKLFF
TRBV28	TRBJ1-2	CASSIPGGNYGYTF
TRBV28	TRBJ1-2	CASGGTDNYGYTF
TRBV7-6	TRBJ2-1	CASSLRSSGSNEQFF